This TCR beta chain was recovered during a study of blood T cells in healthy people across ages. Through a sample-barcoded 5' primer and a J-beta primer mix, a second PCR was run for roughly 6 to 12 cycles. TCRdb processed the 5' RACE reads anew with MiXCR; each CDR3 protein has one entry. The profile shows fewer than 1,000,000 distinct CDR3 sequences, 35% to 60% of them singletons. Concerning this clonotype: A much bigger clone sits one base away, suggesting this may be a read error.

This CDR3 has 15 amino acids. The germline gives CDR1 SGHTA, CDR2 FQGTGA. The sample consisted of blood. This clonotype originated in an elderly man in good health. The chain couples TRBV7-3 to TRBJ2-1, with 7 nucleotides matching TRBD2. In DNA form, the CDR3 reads TGTGCCTGCAGCTTAGGGCTAGCGGCTCACAATGAGCAGTTCTTC. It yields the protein CACSLGLAAHNEQFF.